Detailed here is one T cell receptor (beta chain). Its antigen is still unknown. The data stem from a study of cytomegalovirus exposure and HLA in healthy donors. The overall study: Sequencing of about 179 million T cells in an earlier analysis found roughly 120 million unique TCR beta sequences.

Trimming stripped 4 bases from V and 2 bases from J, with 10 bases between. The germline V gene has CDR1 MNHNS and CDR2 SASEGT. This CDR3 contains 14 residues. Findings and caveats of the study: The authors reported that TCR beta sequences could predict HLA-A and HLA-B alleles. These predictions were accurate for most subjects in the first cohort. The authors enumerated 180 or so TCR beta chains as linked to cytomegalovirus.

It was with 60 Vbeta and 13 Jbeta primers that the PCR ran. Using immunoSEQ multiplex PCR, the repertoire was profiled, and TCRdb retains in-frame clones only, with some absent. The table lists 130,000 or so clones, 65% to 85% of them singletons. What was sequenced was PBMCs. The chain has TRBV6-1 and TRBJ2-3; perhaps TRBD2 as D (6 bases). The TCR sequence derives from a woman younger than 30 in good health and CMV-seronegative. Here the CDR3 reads CASSVRGLTDTQYF. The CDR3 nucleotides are TGTGCCAGCAGTGTGCGGGGCCTCACAGATACGCAGTATTTT.